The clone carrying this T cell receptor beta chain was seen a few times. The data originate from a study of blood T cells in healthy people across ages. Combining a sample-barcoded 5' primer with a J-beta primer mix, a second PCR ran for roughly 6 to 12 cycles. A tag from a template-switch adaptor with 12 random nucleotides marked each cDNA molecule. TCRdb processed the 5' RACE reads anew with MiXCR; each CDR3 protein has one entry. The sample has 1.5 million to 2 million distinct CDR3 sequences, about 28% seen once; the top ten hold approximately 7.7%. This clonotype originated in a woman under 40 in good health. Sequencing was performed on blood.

The CDR3 DNA is TGTGCCAGCAGTGGTGTTAACAGACCGAACACTGAAGCTTTCTTT. It is translated as CASSGVNRPNTEAFF. The V and J genes are TRBV6-1 and TRBJ1-1; D gene unclear. Germline V gives CDR1 MNHNS, CDR2 SASEGT. V was clipped by 4 bases and J by 1 base, with 13 bases between them. The CDR3 contains 15 residues.